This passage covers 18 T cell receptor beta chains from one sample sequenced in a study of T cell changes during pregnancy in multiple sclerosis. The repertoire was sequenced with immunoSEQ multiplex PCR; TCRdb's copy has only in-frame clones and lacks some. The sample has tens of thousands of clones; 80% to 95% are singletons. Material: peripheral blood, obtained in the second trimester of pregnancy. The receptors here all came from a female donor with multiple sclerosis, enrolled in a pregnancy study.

CDR3 bases: TGTGCCAGCAGCCCGGTGGGGGGGGCTAACTACAATGAGCAGTTCTTC. This translates into CASSPVGGANYNEQFF. V is TRBV7-9 and J is TRBJ2-1; a weak D match, TRBD2 (7 bases). V shed 5 bases and J shed 3 bases, with 17 bases lying between them. The CDR3 has 16 amino acids. Germline V gene data show CDR1 as SEHNR and CDR2 as FQNEAQ (reference sequence).

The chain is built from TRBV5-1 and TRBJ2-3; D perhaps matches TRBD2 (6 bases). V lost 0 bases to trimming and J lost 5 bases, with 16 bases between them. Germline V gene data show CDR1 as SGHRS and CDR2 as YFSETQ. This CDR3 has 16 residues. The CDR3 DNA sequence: TGCGCCAGCAGCTTGGCCAGGCAGCGGGCACTAGATACGCAGTATTTT. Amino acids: CASSLARQRALDTQYF.

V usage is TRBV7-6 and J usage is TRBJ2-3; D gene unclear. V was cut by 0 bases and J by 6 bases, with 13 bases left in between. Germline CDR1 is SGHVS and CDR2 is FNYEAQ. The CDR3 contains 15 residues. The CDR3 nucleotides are TGTGCCAGCAGCTTAGCGGGTGGCCTAGGCGATACGCAGTATTTT. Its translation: CASSLAGGLGDTQYF.

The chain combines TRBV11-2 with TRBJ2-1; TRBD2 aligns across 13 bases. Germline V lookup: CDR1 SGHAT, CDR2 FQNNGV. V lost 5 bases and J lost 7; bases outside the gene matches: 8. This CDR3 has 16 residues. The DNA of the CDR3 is TGTGCCAGCAGCGCCCTGGGACTAGCGGGATTTAATGAGCAGTTCTTC. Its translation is CASSALGLAGFNEQFF.

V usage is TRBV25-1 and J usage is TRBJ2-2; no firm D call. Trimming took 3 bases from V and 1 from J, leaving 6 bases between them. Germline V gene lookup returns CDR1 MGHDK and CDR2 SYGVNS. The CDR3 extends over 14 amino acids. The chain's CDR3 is CASSDFRNTGELFF. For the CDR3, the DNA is TGTGCCAGCAGTGATTTCAGGAACACCGGGGAGCTGTTTTTT.

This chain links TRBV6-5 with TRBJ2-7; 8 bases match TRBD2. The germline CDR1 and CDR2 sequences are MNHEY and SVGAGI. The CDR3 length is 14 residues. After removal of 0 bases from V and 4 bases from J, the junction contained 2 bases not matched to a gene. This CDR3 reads CASSYSSGGYEQYF. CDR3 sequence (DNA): TGTGCCAGCAGTTACTCGAGCGGGGGATACGAGCAGTACTTC.

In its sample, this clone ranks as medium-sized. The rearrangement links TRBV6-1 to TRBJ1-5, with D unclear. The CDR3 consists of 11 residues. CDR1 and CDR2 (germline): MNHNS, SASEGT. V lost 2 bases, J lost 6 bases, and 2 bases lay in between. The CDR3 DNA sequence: TGTGCCAGCAGTGAACGTCAGCCCCAGCATTTT. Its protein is CASSERQPQHF.

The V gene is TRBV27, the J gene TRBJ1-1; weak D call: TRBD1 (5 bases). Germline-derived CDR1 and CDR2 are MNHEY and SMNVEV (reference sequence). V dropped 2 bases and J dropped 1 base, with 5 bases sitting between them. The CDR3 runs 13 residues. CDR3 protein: CASSLDRNTEAFF. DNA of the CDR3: TGTGCCAGCAGTTTAGACAGGAACACTGAAGCTTTCTTT.

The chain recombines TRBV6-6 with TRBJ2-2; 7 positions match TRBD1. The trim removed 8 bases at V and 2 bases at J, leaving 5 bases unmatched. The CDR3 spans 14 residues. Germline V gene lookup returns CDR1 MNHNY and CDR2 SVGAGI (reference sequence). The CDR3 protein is CASGRQGNTGELFF. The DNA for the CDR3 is TGTGCCAGCGGGCGACAGGGAAACACCGGGGAGCTGTTTTTT.

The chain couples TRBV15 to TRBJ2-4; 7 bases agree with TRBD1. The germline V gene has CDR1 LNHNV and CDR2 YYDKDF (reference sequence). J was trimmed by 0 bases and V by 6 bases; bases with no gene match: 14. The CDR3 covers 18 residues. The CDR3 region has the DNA TGTGCCACCAGAAAAACGTACCGGGACAGCGTAGCCAAAAACATTCAGTACTTC. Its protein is CATRKTYRDSVAKNIQYF.

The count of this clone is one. DNA for the CDR3: TGTGCCAGCAGCATCTCTGGAAACACCATATATTTT. Its translation: CASSISGNTIYF. The chain has TRBV28 and TRBJ1-3; D is ambiguous. This CDR3 spans 12 amino acids. V was shortened by 6 bases and J by 0 bases, with 3 bases between the two germline ends. The V gene's germline CDR1 is MDHEN and CDR2 SYDVKM. Full variable domain (rest looked up from reference TRBV28 and TRBJ1-3): DVKVTQSSRYLVKRTGEKVFLECVQDMDHENMFWYRQDPGLGLRLIYFSYDVKMKEKGDIPEGYSVSREKKERFSLILESASTNQTSMYLCASSISGNTIYFGEGSWLTVV.

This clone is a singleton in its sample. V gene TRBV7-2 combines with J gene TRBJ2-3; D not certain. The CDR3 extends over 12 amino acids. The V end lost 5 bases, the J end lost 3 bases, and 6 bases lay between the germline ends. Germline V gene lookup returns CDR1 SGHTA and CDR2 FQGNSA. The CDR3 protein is CASSPPTDTQYF. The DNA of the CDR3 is TGTGCCAGCAGCCCCCCGACAGATACGCAGTATTTT.

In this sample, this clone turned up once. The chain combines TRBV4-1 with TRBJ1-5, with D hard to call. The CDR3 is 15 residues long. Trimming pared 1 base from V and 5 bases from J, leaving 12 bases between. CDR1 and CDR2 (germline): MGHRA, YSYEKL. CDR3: CASSQVADFHQPQHF. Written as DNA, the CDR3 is TGCGCCAGCAGCCAAGTGGCAGACTTCCATCAGCCCCAGCATTTT.

In nucleotides, the CDR3 is TGTGCCAGCAGCTTGGGGGGATGGACTAGCGGGAACAATGAGCAGTTCTTC. It codes for CASSLGGWTSGNNEQFF. The genes are TRBV9 and TRBJ2-1; 12 bases match TRBD2. V lost 4 bases, J lost 5 bases, and 10 bases stayed unmatched. This CDR3 is 17 amino acids long. In germline, CDR1 is SGDLS, CDR2 YYNGEE.

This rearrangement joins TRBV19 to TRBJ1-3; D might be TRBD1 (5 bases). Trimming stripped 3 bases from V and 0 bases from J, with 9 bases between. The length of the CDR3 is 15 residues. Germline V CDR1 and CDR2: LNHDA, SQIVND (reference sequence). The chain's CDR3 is CASSMGGFSGNTIYF. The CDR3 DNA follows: TGTGCCAGTAGTATGGGGGGTTTCTCTGGAAACACCATATATTTT.

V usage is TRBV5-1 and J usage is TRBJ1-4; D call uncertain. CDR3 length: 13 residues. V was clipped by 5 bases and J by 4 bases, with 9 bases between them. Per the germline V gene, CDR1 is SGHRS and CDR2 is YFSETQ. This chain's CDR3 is CASRVQFNEKLFF. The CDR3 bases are TGCGCCAGCAGAGTCCAGTTTAATGAAAAACTGTTTTTT.

The CDR3 DNA reads as TGTGCCAGTAACGGACTAGCGGGAGAGCAGTACTTC. Amino acids: CASNGLAGEQYF. This chain connects TRBV6-5 to TRBJ2-7; 12 nucleotides align to TRBD2. Trimming cost V 9 bases and J 7 bases; bases outside gene matches: 4. CDR3 size: 12 residues. Germline CDR1 MNHEY, CDR2 SVGAGI.

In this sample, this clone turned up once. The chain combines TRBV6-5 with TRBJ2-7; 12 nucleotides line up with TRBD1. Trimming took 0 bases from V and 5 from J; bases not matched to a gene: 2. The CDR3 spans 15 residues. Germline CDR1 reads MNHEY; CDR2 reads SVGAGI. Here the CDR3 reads CASSYSGTGGNEQYF. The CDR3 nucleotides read TGTGCCAGCAGTTACTCAGGGACAGGGGGCAACGAGCAGTACTTC.